Listed here are 2 T cell receptor beta chains from one sample, sequenced in a study of blood T cell repertoires in COVID-19. Assay used: immunoSEQ multiplex PCR; TCRdb lists only in-frame clones, some missing. The sample yields some 130,000 clones, around 83% seen once. The sequenced material came from peripheral blood. The source is a human donor in a cohort sampled during active COVID-19.

The chain combines TRBV27 with TRBJ2-2; no firm D call. CDR1 is MNHEY, CDR2 SMNVEV, per germline (reference sequence). The ends were cut back, 6 bases at V and 5 bases at J, with 7 bases in the middle. CDR3 size: 12 residues. The CDR3: CASSFATGELFF. CDR3 coding DNA: TGTGCCAGCAGCTTTGCGACCGGGGAGCTGTTTTTT.

The chain combines TRBV11-3 with TRBJ2-1; maybe TRBD2 (5 bases). The CDR3 runs 15 residues. Germline values: CDR1 SGHNT, CDR2 YENEEA. V was cut by 0 bases and J by 6 bases, with 12 bases left in between. CDR3 DNA: TGTGCCAGCAGCTTAGATGGCGGGTTGGGCAATGAGCAGTTCTTC. Translating it yields CASSLDGGLGNEQFF. Looking up the rest from reference TRBV11-3 and TRBJ2-1 gives the full variable domain: EAGVVQSPRYKIIEKKQPVAFWCNPISGHNTLYWYLQNLGQGPELLIRYENEEAVDDSQLPKDRFSAERLKGVDSTLKIQPAELGDSAVYLCASSLDGGLGNEQFFGPGTRLTVL.